This T cell receptor beta chain was documented in a study of CD8+CD57+ T cells in acquired aplastic anemia. Study-level points and caveats: Patients showed no significant difference from controls in CD8+ Simpson's diversity. Patients had twenty-nine CD8+ CDR3 sequences in common with controls (the shared set).

Notes on this clonotype: What it binds is not known.

Using genomic DNA as the template, TCR beta VDJ and CDR3 profiling was carried out. TCRdb independently ran MiXCR on the reads; one entry per CDR3 protein. The sample yields over 150,000 distinct CDR3 sequences, 71% seen once. Sequenced patients had shown CD8+CD57+ cell expansion by flow cytometry. The patients, all of them, had severe acquired aplastic anemia. Patients were treatment-naive when blood was sampled. Trimming took off 6 bases at V and 0 bases at J, with 15 bases between the two ends. The CDR3 totals 15 residues. In germline, CDR1 is DFQATT, CDR2 SNEGSKA (reference sequence). The chain links TRBV20-1 to TRBJ1-5; possible D gene TRBD1, 5 bases. Sequencing was carried out using sorted CD4+, CD8+, or CD8+CD57+ T cells (not recorded which) from PBMCs. The receptor was isolated from a human donor with aplastic anemia. The CDR3 DNA sequence: TGCAGTGCCGTGGGATACAGGCTTAGCAATCAGCCCCAGCATTTT. It is translated as CSAVGYRLSNQPQHF.